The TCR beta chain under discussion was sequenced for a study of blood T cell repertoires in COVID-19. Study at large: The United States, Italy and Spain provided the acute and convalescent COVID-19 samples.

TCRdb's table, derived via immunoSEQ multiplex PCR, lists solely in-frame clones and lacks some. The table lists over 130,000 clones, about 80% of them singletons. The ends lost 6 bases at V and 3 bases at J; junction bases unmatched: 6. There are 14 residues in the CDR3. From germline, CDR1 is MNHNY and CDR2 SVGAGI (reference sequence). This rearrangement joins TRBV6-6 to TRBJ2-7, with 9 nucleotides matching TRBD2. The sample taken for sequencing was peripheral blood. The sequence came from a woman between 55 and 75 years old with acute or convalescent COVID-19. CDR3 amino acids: CASRMTSGSYEQYF. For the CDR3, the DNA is TGTGCCAGCAGAATGACTAGCGGAAGCTACGAGCAGTACTTC.